A single T cell receptor (beta chain) is shown here with its context. The CDR3 is 13 amino acids. The V gene lost 5 bases and the J gene lost 2 bases, with 9 bases spanning the gap. Original handling: Nucleated cell number was recorded as an estimate derived from reference gene primer amplification. Profiling relied on immunoSEQ multiplex PCR, and the TCRdb table lists in-frame clones only, not all of them. V, J and clone size reflect that table, while D and trimming were determined from the DNA. The sample has about 240,000 clones; 81% are singletons. The sample comes from a study of blood T cell repertoires in COVID-19. For the study at large: Spain, Italy and the United States supplied samples that represented acute and convalescent COVID-19. Sample material is recorded as cDNA or gDNA derived from T cells, B-cell-depleted T cells, or PBMCs.

Enrolled during active infection, Seattle patients were then followed longitudinally. The receptor was isolated from a woman over 75 with COVID-19, enrolled during active disease. V gene TRBV12-3 or TRBV12-4 combines with J gene TRBJ1-1; D gene unclear. The sequencing input was peripheral blood. The CDR3 DNA sequence: TGTGCCAGCAGTCAGGAAATCAACACTGAAGCTTTCTTT. Translating gives CASSQEINTEAFF.